Listed below are T cell receptor beta chains from one sample, sequenced in a study of human T cells and chemical hapten exposure. MiXCR, run by TCRdb on the 5' RACE reads, gives a single entry per CDR3 protein. The sample contains roughly 120,000 distinct CDR3 sequences, approximately 20% of which appear only once. The receptors were gathered from a human donor in good health. Each CDR3 is given with its conserved first and last residue. A D gene is named only where the DNA matches it firmly. Some rows have no size entry. The others give once, few or many, or a class for an expanded clone.

clone_size,d_call,j_call,v_call,cdr3_aa,cdr3_nt
few,NA,TRBJ2-6,TRBV27,CASSPGRAFGANVLTF,TGTGCCAGCAGTCCCGGCCGAGCGTTTGGGGCCAACGTCCTGACTTTC
NA,NA,TRBJ2-5,TRBV7-2,CASSSRQGIGQETQYF,TGTGCCAGCAGCAGCCGTCAGGGTATAGGACAAGAGACCCAGTACTTC
NA,NA,TRBJ1-6,TRBV7-9,CASSWLRGSLNSPLHF,TGTGCCAGCAGCTGGCTTCGGGGATCCCTTAATTCACCCCTCCACTTT
few,NA,TRBJ2-1,TRBV21-1,CASSKGLYSSYNEQFF,TGTGCCAGCAGCAAAGGGCTATACAGCTCCTACAATGAGCAGTTCTTC
few,NA,TRBJ2-1,TRBV20-1,CSARDLLSYNEQFF,TGCAGTGCACGGGACTTACTATCCTACAATGAGCAGTTCTTC
NA,NA,TRBJ2-1,TRBV9,CASSPTGTPYNEQFF,TGTGCCAGCAGCCCTACCGGGACACCCTACAATGAGCAGTTCTTC
few,NA,TRBJ2-1,TRBV24-1,CATSAGAGTIKTQFF,TGTGCCACCAGTGCTGGGGCCGGGACAATAAAGACGCAGTTCTTC
NA,NA,TRBJ1-6,TRBV27,CASSLTPTGNNSPLHF,TGTGCCAGCAGTTTAACGCCGACAGGAAATAATTCACCCCTCCACTTT
NA,TRBD1,TRBJ1-5,TRBV6-2/TRBV6-3,CASSARLGQGGLVQPQHF,TGTGCCAGCAGTGCCCGTCTTGGACAGGGGGGATTAGTTCAGCCCCAGCATTTT
NA,NA,TRBJ2-3,TRBV4-1,CASSQVLEAQYF,TGCGCCAGCAGCCAAGTTCTAGAGGCGCAGTATTTT
few,NA,TRBJ2-2,TRBV28,CASSLDPHNTGELFF,TGTGCCAGCAGTTTAGATCCACATAACACCGGGGAGCTGTTTTTT
few,NA,TRBJ2-1,TRBV15,CATSRGERELEQFF,TGTGCCACCAGCAGAGGGGAACGGGAGCTTGAGCAGTTCTTC
NA,TRBD2,TRBJ2-7,TRBV7-3,CASSRLAGGPGEQYF,TGTGCCAGCAGCCGACTAGCGGGAGGGCCGGGGGAGCAGTACTTC
few,NA,TRBJ2-7,TRBV30,CAWSVGSGKGSYEQYF,TGTGCCTGGAGTGTAGGTTCCGGGAAGGGGTCCTACGAGCAGTACTTC
NA,NA,TRBJ1-5,TRBV20-1,CSARDSMENQTQHF,TGCAGTGCTAGAGATAGCATGGAGAATCAGACCCAGCATTTT
NA,TRBD1,TRBJ2-7,TRBV3-1,CASSQAGTGENEQYF,TGTGCCAGCAGCCAAGCAGGGACAGGGGAGAACGAGCAGTACTTC
NA,NA,TRBJ1-6,TRBV2,CASSGTADSPLHF,TGTGCCAGCAGTGGCACAGCGGATTCACCCCTCCACTTT
few,NA,TRBJ1-2,TRBV7-9,CASSLGGLGEIAYGYTF,TGTGCCAGCAGCTTAGGTGGGTTAGGAGAAATCGCCTATGGCTACACCTTC
few,TRBD1,TRBJ2-3,TRBV27,CASSLWDRASTQYF,TGTGCCAGCAGTTTGTGGGACAGGGCTAGTACGCAGTATTTT
NA,TRBD1,TRBJ1-1,TRBV6-5,CASSRGQTVEAFF,TGTGCCAGCAGTCGGGGACAGACAGTTGAAGCTTTCTTT
many,NA,TRBJ2-7,TRBV20-1,CSAQAGQGPGYEQYF,TGCAGTGCTCAAGCCGGGCAGGGACCGGGCTACGAGCAGTACTTC
NA,NA,TRBJ2-3,TRBV11-2,CASSSPYSGTSTDTQYF,TGTGCCAGCAGCTCACCGTACTCCGGGACTAGCACAGATACGCAGTATTTT
few,NA,TRBJ2-2,TRBV20-1,CSARDYATLGPGELFF,TGCAGTGCTAGAGATTACGCCACTTTGGGTCCCGGGGAGCTGTTTTTT
NA,TRBD1,TRBJ1-1,TRBV27,CASLGQGNQKAEAFF,TGTGCCAGCTTAGGACAGGGGAACCAGAAGGCTGAAGCTTTCTTT
few,NA,TRBJ2-5,TRBV28,CASSPATAVQETQYF,TGTGCCAGCTCGCCCGCGACGGCCGTACAAGAGACCCAGTACTTC
few,NA,TRBJ2-1,TRBV19,CASSMESPSPYNEQFF,TGTGCCAGTAGTATGGAGTCCCCGTCCCCCTACAATGAGCAGTTCTTC
NA,NA,TRBJ2-6,TRBV7-3,CASSYARASSGANVLTF,TGTGCCAGCAGCTACGCGCGAGCATCCTCTGGGGCCAACGTCCTGACTTTC
few,NA,TRBJ2-7,TRBV12-3/TRBV12-4,CASSKRQEHRYEQYF,TGTGCCAGCAGCAAAAGGCAGGAACACCGGTACGAGCAGTACTTC
NA,TRBD1,TRBJ2-1,TRBV15,CATSREGRGLYNEQFF,TGTGCCACCAGCAGAGAGGGAAGGGGGCTCTACAATGAGCAGTTCTTC
NA,NA,TRBJ1-4,TRBV12-3/TRBV12-4,CASSLQGYEKLFF,TGTGCCAGCAGCCTACAGGGCTATGAAAAACTGTTTTTT
NA,NA,TRBJ2-7,TRBV7-9,CASSLGDKGQYF,TGTGCCAGCAGCTTAGGGGACAAGGGGCAGTACTTC
few,NA,TRBJ2-7,TRBV11-2,CASSLDPAYEQYF,TGTGCCAGCAGCTTAGACCCAGCCTACGAGCAGTACTTC
few,TRBD1,TRBJ1-2,TRBV7-9,CASSWSRDRADGYTF,TGTGCCAGCAGCTGGAGCCGGGACAGGGCGGATGGCTACACCTTC
few,TRBD1,TRBJ1-1,TRBV5-1,CASSFRPGDRRINTEAFF,TGCGCCAGCAGCTTTCGTCCCGGGGACAGGAGGATTAACACTGAAGCTTTCTTT
NA,TRBD1,TRBJ1-3,TRBV27,CASRPDRGLGNTIYF,TGTGCCAGCAGACCAGACAGGGGGCTAGGAAACACCATATATTTT
few,NA,TRBJ2-7,TRBV25-1,CASSASGLLYEQYF,TGTGCCAGCAGTGCATCGGGCCTGCTCTACGAGCAGTACTTC
few,NA,TRBJ1-1,TRBV6-6,CASSYIPGQNTEAFF,TGTGCCAGCAGTTATATACCGGGACAAAACACTGAAGCTTTCTTT
few,NA,TRBJ1-4,TRBV20-1,CSPSEGPNEKLFF,TGCAGTCCTAGCGAAGGGCCTAATGAAAAACTGTTTTTT
few,TRBD2,TRBJ2-7,TRBV7-9,CASADPSAGEYEQYF,TGTGCCAGCGCCGATCCGTCGGCGGGAGAATACGAGCAGTACTTC
NA,NA,TRBJ1-1,TRBV12-3/TRBV12-4,CASRQASLIKNTEAFF,TGTGCCAGCCGGCAGGCCTCGTTAATTAAGAACACTGAAGCTTTCTTT
few,TRBD1,TRBJ1-5,TRBV7-6,CASSLAAGQGSQPQHF,TGTGCCAGCAGCTTAGCGGCGGGACAGGGGAGTCAGCCCCAGCATTTT
few,NA,TRBJ2-5,TRBV5-1,CASSSGRGMETQYF,TGCGCCAGCAGCTCAGGTCGGGGGATGGAGACCCAGTACTTC
NA,NA,TRBJ1-6,TRBV28,CASSLRPRNNSPLHF,TGTGCCAGCAGTCTGAGACCCCGAAATAATTCACCCCTCCACTTT
NA,NA,TRBJ2-7,TRBV18,CASSPEQYEQYF,TGTGCCAGCTCACCGGAGCAGTACGAGCAGTACTTC
few,NA,TRBJ1-1,TRBV24-1,CATSDGPMNTEAFF,TGTGCCACCAGTGATGGACCGATGAACACTGAAGCTTTCTTT
few,NA,TRBJ2-1,TRBV20-1,CSARWASSTSYNEQFF,TGCAGTGCTAGGTGGGCTAGCAGTACCTCCTACAATGAGCAGTTCTTC
NA,TRBD1,TRBJ2-4,TRBV7-2,CASSLSRQGLTKYF,TGTGCCAGCAGCTTATCACGACAGGGTCTTACGAAGTACTTC
NA,NA,TRBJ1-4,TRBV19,CASSILAGPEKLFF,TGTGCCAGTAGTATTTTGGCAGGACCCGAAAAACTGTTTTTT
many,TRBD2,TRBJ2-3,TRBV6-2/TRBV6-3,CASSYAGGPPDTQYF,TGTGCCAGCAGTTACGCGGGAGGGCCGCCAGATACGCAGTATTTT
NA,NA,TRBJ2-3,TRBV24-1,CATSDFPTNRAPTDTQYF,TGTGCCACCAGTGATTTCCCCACGAACAGGGCGCCGACAGATACGCAGTATTTT
NA,NA,TRBJ2-2,TRBV7-9,CASASPLDGELFF,TGTGCCAGCGCCTCTCCCTTGGACGGGGAGCTGTTTTTT
few,NA,TRBJ2-1,TRBV19,CASSIDWTGPYNEQFF,TGTGCCAGTAGTATAGATTGGACGGGGCCCTACAATGAGCAGTTCTTC
few,TRBD1,TRBJ2-7,TRBV20-1,CSARDMDRGISEQYF,TGCAGTGCTAGAGATATGGACAGGGGGATTAGCGAGCAGTACTTC
many,TRBD2,TRBJ2-1,TRBV29-1,CSVGTSGYNEQFF,TGCAGCGTTGGGACTAGCGGTTACAATGAGCAGTTCTTC
few,TRBD2,TRBJ2-7,TRBV28,CASSPGGSGDYEQYF,TGTGCCAGCAGTCCCGGTGGGAGCGGGGACTACGAGCAGTACTTC
few,NA,TRBJ1-2,TRBV23-1,CASSQSEYRDSRSERYGYTF,TGCGCCAGCAGTCAATCCGAGTACCGGGACTCCAGATCGGAGCGATATGGCTACACCTTC